The 26 T cell receptor beta chains listed next were all sequenced from one sample in a study of PD-L1 blockade in urothelial cancer. Time point here: pretreatment peripheral blood. The protocol was immunoSEQ multiplex PCR, while the TCRdb copy is restricted to in-frame clones and leaves out a portion. The sample records over 100,000 clones, around 85% being singletons. The specimen was PBMCs, collected around atezolizumab (anti-PD-L1) treatment. The receptors come from a man between 50 and 59 years old with urothelial cancer.

With respect to this clone: Other DNA sequences from this sample encode an identical CDR3 as well. The chain is built from TRBV11-2 and TRBJ2-5; D gene uncertain. The V end was cut by 1 base, the J end by 5 bases, with 8 bases between. The germline CDR1 and CDR2 sequences are SGHAT and FQNNGV. The CDR3 length is 13 residues. The CDR3 loop reads CASSLGEAETQYF. The CDR3 DNA reads TGTGCCAGCAGCTTAGGTGAGGCGGAGACCCAGTACTTC.

The V and J genes are TRBV11-3 and TRBJ2-1, with D perhaps TRBD1 (6 bases). V lost 5 bases, J lost 8 bases, and 16 bases lay in between. This CDR3 region has 14 residues. CDR1 is SGHNT, CDR2 YENEEA, per germline. Here the CDR3 DNA reads TGTGCCAGCAGCCATAGGGGGACATTTGATGAGCAGTTCTTC. Amino acid sequence: CASSHRGTFDEQFF.

The V gene is TRBV11-1, the J gene TRBJ1-2, with TRBD1 matching 8 bases. The germline V gene has CDR1 SGHAT and CDR2 FQDESV (reference sequence). The CDR3 sequence is 17 residues long. The J segment lost 8 bases and the V segment lost 5 bases, leaving 19 bases of the junction unmatched. Here the CDR3 reads CASSPRTGTFPLGGYTF. The CDR3 region has the DNA TGTGCCAGCAGCCCGAGGACAGGGACATTCCCCCTGGGCGGCTACACCTTC. The full variable domain, its missing parts supplied by reference TRBV11-1 and TRBJ1-2, is EAEVAQSPRYKITEKSQAVAFWCDPISGHATLYWYRQILGQGPELLVQFQDESVVDDSQLPKDRFSAERLKGVDSTLKIQPAELGDSAMYLCASSPRTGTFPLGGYTFGSGTRLTVV.

This chain connects TRBV4-1 to TRBJ2-3; D possibly corresponds to TRBD2 (6 bases). The germline V and J ends were trimmed by 1 base and 0 bases, with 8 bases remaining between them. The length of the CDR3 is 15 residues. Germline lookup yields CDR1 MGHRA and CDR2 YSYEKL. CDR3 sequence: CASSQAGDSTDTQYF. DNA of the CDR3: TGCGCCAGCAGCCAAGCGGGAGATAGCACAGATACGCAGTATTTT.

The chain joins TRBV4-1 to TRBJ2-1, with TRBD2 matching 9 bases. V shed 4 bases, J shed 5 bases, and the junction held 9 bases outside the gene matches. This CDR3 has 16 residues. Looked up from germline, CDR1 is MGHRA and CDR2 is YSYEKL. CDR3 sequence reads: CASSRPTQREDNEQFF. The DNA of the CDR3 is TGCGCCAGCAGCCGGCCCACTCAGCGGGAGGACAATGAGCAGTTCTTC.

The CDR3 loop reads CASSPRAGGDGNQPQHF. The CDR3 DNA reads TGTGCCAGCAGTCCCCGGGCAGGGGGCGATGGCAATCAGCCCCAGCATTTT. V and J are TRBV27 and TRBJ1-5; 8 bases are a match to TRBD1. CDR3 length: 17 residues. J was trimmed by 2 bases and V by 5 bases; bases with no gene match: 11. Germline V lookup: CDR1 MNHEY, CDR2 SMNVEV (reference sequence).

The V gene is TRBV13, the J gene TRBJ2-7; 8 bases agree with TRBD2. J lost 6 bases, V lost 4 bases, and 5 bases had no gene match. Germline CDR1 PRHDT, CDR2 FYEKMQ (reference sequence). The CDR3 is made up of 13 amino acids. The CDR3 DNA sequence: TGTGCCAGCAGCTCGACTAGCGTCACCGAGCAGTACTTC. This sequence encodes CASSSTSVTEQYF. Filled out from reference TRBV13 and TRBJ2-7, the complete variable domain reads AAGVIQSPRHLIKEKRETATLKCYPIPRHDTVYWYQQGPGQDPQFLISFYEKMQSDKGSIPDRFSAQQFSDYHSELNMSSLELGDSALYFCASSSTSVTEQYFGPGTRLTVT.

The chain links TRBV6-6 to TRBJ2-1; unclear D gene. Looked up from germline, CDR1 is MNHNY and CDR2 is SVGAGI (reference sequence). V shed 5 bases and J shed 8 bases, with 22 bases lying between them. There are 16 residues in the CDR3. The CDR3 DNA sequence: TGTGCCAGCAGTCCTCACGACTCATCCTTTTTCCATGAGCAGTTCTTC. This gives the protein CASSPHDSSFFHEQFF.

This rearrangement joins TRBV7-9 to TRBJ1-2; tentatively, D is TRBD1 (6 bases). Germline V CDR1 and CDR2: SEHNR, FQNEAQ (reference sequence). CDR3 length: 14 amino acids. The ends were cut back, 5 bases at V and 3 bases at J, with 13 bases in the middle. CDR3 in DNA: TGTGCCAGCAGCCGCCCAGGGGTGGACTATGGCTACACCTTC. Translation: CASSRPGVDYGYTF.

In its sample, this clone was seen a few times. The chain carries TRBV6-5 and TRBJ2-7; TRBD1 agrees at 10 bases. Trimming removed 6 bases from V and 0 bases from J; junction bases left unmatched: 5. The CDR3 is 15 amino acids. In germline, CDR1 is MNHEY, CDR2 SVGAGI. CDR3 amino acids: CASRTDRGLSYEQYF. CDR3 bases: TGTGCCAGCAGGACAGACAGGGGGCTCTCCTACGAGCAGTACTTC.

This clone was counted between two and nine times. The chain links TRBV5-6 to TRBJ1-2; no clear D. CDR3 length equals 14 residues. V shed 0 bases and J shed 4 bases, with 10 bases lying between them. In germline, CDR1 is SGHDT, CDR2 YYEEEE. The DNA of the CDR3 is TGTGCCAGCAGCTTGGCCAAGAGCGTCTATGGCTACACCTTC. Its protein is CASSLAKSVYGYTF.

This chain joins TRBV9 and TRBJ2-1, with D tentatively TRBD2 (5 bases). This CDR3 contains 12 residues. Germline CDR1 and CDR2: SGDLS and YYNGEE. Trimming took off 4 bases at V and 10 bases at J, with 12 bases between the two ends. The CDR3 sequence is CASSPLEREQFF. CDR3 DNA: TGTGCCAGCAGCCCTCTCGAGCGGGAGCAGTTCTTC.

This rearrangement joins TRBV6-5 to TRBJ2-1; a weak D match, TRBD2 (6 bases). Germline assignment: CDR1 MNHEY and CDR2 SVGAGI. The CDR3 runs 16 residues. The V gene lost 0 bases and the J gene lost 0 bases, with 9 bases spanning the gap. The CDR3 reads CASSYSGGHSYNEQFF. CDR3 sequence (DNA): TGTGCCAGCAGTTACTCCGGGGGTCACTCCTACAATGAGCAGTTCTTC.

The chain has TRBV30 and TRBJ2-2; D is uncertain. V was cut by 0 bases and J by 4 bases, with 6 bases left in between. Germline lookup yields CDR1 GTSNPN and CDR2 SVGIG (reference sequence). The CDR3 covers 13 residues. CDR3 residues: CAWSVGFTGELFF. DNA for the CDR3: TGTGCCTGGAGTGTTGGCTTCACCGGGGAGCTGTTTTTT.

The chain combines TRBV30 with TRBJ2-7; TRBD2 matches at 8 bases. In germline, CDR1 is GTSNPN, CDR2 SVGIG (reference sequence). The ends lost 4 bases at V and 2 bases at J; junction bases unmatched: 10. This CDR3 comprises 15 residues. DNA of the CDR3: TGTGCCTGGACTTGGGAGGCGGGAGGAACCTACGAGCAGTACTTC. Residues: CAWTWEAGGTYEQYF.

The chain links TRBV19 to TRBJ2-5; 8 bases are a match to TRBD2. The CDR3 contains 13 residues. Germline CDR1 reads LNHDA; CDR2 reads SQIVND (reference sequence). CDR3 in amino acids: CASRGGGRETQYF. The DNA of the CDR3 is TGTGCTTCCCGGGGGGGAGGGCGGGAGACCCAGTACTTC.

This rearrangement joins TRBV2 to TRBJ2-1; D gene ambiguous. The CDR3 runs to 16 residues. V lost 4 bases and J lost 0, with 13 bases in between. Germline V lookup: CDR1 SNHLY, CDR2 FYNNEI. CDR3 coding DNA: TGTGCCAGCAGTGGACGATCAGGCCCCTCCTACAATGAGCAGTTCTTC. Translated, it gives CASSGRSGPSYNEQFF.

V and J are TRBV25-1 and TRBJ2-7, with D unresolved. The CDR3 length is 14 residues. Between the trimmed V and J ends, which lost 1 base and 7 bases, there was a span of 14 bases. Germline V gives CDR1 MGHDK, CDR2 SYGVNS. CDR3: CASSESVSSAEQYF. The CDR3 DNA reads TGTGCCAGCAGTGAATCCGTTAGCTCAGCGGAGCAGTACTTC.

The rearrangement uses TRBV28 and TRBJ1-5, with 9 positions matching TRBD1. This CDR3 has 16 residues. V dropped 9 bases and J dropped 6; count of bases not matched to a gene: 15. Looked up from germline, CDR1 is MDHEN and CDR2 is SYDVKM. Written as DNA, the CDR3 is TGTGCCAGTTGCTCCGTCGGGACAGGGACGTCTCAGCCCCAGCATTTT. Translation: CASCSVGTGTSQPQHF. The full variable domain, its missing parts supplied by reference TRBV28 and TRBJ1-5, is DVKVTQSSRYLVKRTGEKVFLECVQDMDHENMFWYRQDPGLGLRLIYFSYDVKMKEKGDIPEGYSVSREKKERFSLILESASTNQTSMYLCASCSVGTGTSQPQHFGDGTRLSIL.

The rearrangement joins TRBV7-2 to TRBJ2-5; D is uncertain. Germline V CDR1 and CDR2: SGHTA, FQGNSA. Deletions cut 4 bases from V and 7 bases from J, with 13 bases between. This CDR3 comprises 13 residues. In DNA form, the CDR3 reads TGTGCCAGCAGCTCGGAATTGAGAGGGACCCAGTACTTC. Amino acid sequence: CASSSELRGTQYF.

The chain joins TRBV9 to TRBJ2-2; no clear D gene. The CDR3 runs 13 residues. Germline CDR1 SGDLS, CDR2 YYNGEE. V lost 2 bases and J lost 4, with 6 bases in between. The CDR3 region is CASSVRITGELFF. The CDR3 DNA follows: TGTGCCAGCAGCGTCAGGATCACCGGGGAGCTGTTTTTT.

This clone was seen once. J is TRBJ1-2 and V is TRBV30, with a weak D call TRBD1 (5 bases). CDR1 is GTSNPN, CDR2 SVGIG, per germline (reference sequence). V was pared by 4 bases and J by 8 bases, with 17 bases between. The CDR3 contains 13 residues. Written as DNA, the CDR3 is TGTGCCTGGACCCCTGGGGGGACGCGGGGCTACACCTTC. It specifies CAWTPGGTRGYTF.

The chain carries TRBV6-1 and TRBJ2-3; D remains ambiguous. The V end lost 6 bases, the J end lost 1 base, and 8 bases lay between the germline ends. This CDR3 comprises 13 residues. The V gene's germline CDR1 is MNHNS and CDR2 SASEGT. CDR3 amino acids: CASRHTGTDTQYF. DNA of the CDR3: TGTGCCAGCAGACATACAGGCACAGATACGCAGTATTTT.

The chain uses TRBV28 and TRBJ1-2, with D unresolved. Germline-derived CDR1 and CDR2 are MDHEN and SYDVKM. The V and J ends lost 6 bases and 1 base respectively, with 15 bases between them. The CDR3 covers 15 residues. Here the CDR3 reads CASRPSGQINYGYTF. Here the CDR3 DNA reads TGTGCCAGCAGGCCCTCAGGTCAGATTAACTATGGCTACACCTTC.

The V gene is TRBV11-2, the J gene TRBJ1-1; tentatively, D is TRBD1 (5 bases). The CDR3 is made up of 15 amino acids. Between the trimmed V and J ends, which lost 3 bases and 6 bases, there was a span of 17 bases. Germline V gene data show CDR1 as SGHAT and CDR2 as FQNNGV. The CDR3 DNA follows: TGTGCCAGCAGCTTTGCGTTGGGGAGGGGTTCTGAAGCTTTCTTT. Its translation is CASSFALGRGSEAFF.

This chain uses TRBV30 with TRBJ1-4; 7 nucleotides agree with TRBD1. The CDR3 is 16 residues long. From germline, CDR1 is GTSNPN and CDR2 SVGIG (reference sequence). Trimming cost V 2 bases and J 7 bases; bases outside gene matches: 13. The CDR3 loop is CAWSWARGLVREKLFF. CDR3 DNA sequence: TGTGCCTGGAGTTGGGCCAGGGGGTTGGTTCGTGAAAAACTGTTTTTT.